These 14 T cell receptor beta chains were all obtained from the same sample, sequenced in a study of control samples from healthy donors and cancer patients (dated by TCRdb to about 2020). Libraries came from the immunoSEQ multiplex PCR assay. Imported from immuneACCESS, the table was reduced by TCRdb to in-frame sequences with V and J called. These copies leave out some clones; in studies compared against another copy, an unresolved V gene accounts for under half, and the cause of the remainder is not known. This sample has some 130,000 clones in its table, and roughly 92% of those were observed once. The biggest ten clones account for around 10% of the sample. Sample: blood. These receptors all stem from a man aged 25 to 40 in good health.

The chain employs TRBV4-2 and TRBJ2-1; the match to TRBD2 covers 12 bases. V lost 0 bases, J lost 4 bases, and 7 bases stayed unmatched. Looked up from germline, CDR1 is LGHNA and CDR2 is YNFKEQ. This CDR3 has 18 amino acids. The CDR3, as DNA: TGTGCCAGCAGCCAAGACGGGACTAGCGGGCTCTCATACAATGAGCAGTTCTTC. Amino acid sequence: CASSQDGTSGLSYNEQFF.

The chain is built from TRBV6-5 and TRBJ1-2; a weak D match, TRBD1 (5 bases). Germline V gives CDR1 MNHEY, CDR2 SVGAGI. V lost 5 bases to trimming and J lost 1 base, with 8 bases between them. The CDR3 loop spans 13 amino acids. The CDR3 coding sequence is TGTGCCAGCAGTAGAGACAGTAACTATGGCTACACCTTC. Translated: CASSRDSNYGYTF.

In nucleotides, the CDR3 is TGTGCCAGCAGCCGGGGGGAAGAGACCCAGTACTTC. Amino acids: CASSRGEETQYF. The V and J genes are TRBV3-1 (or the pseudogene TRBV3-2) and TRBJ2-5; possible D gene TRBD2, 6 bases. In germline, CDR1 is LGHDT, CDR2 YNNKEL (reference sequence). The CDR3 runs 12 residues. V shed 4 bases and J shed 3 bases, with 6 bases lying between them.

J is TRBJ1-3 and V is TRBV30; D may be TRBD1 (6 bases). Per germline, CDR1 GTSNPN and CDR2 SVGIG (reference sequence). This CDR3 spans 14 amino acids. V was shortened by 2 bases and J by 0 bases, with 8 bases between the two germline ends. The chain's CDR3 is CAWSRGSSGNTIYF. The CDR3 DNA reads TGTGCCTGGAGTAGGGGGTCCTCTGGAAACACCATATATTTT.

V and J are TRBV11-3 and TRBJ2-4; D gene ambiguous. Germline V CDR1 and CDR2: SGHNT, YENEEA. This CDR3 is built from 15 residues. V was clipped by 5 bases and J by 4 bases, with 15 bases between them. The CDR3 loop is CASSPGRLGKNIQYF. The CDR3 DNA follows: TGTGCCAGCAGCCCCGGACGTCTTGGTAAAAACATTCAGTACTTC. The full variable domain, in which reference TRBV11-3 and TRBJ2-4 provide the parts outside the CDR3, is EAGVVQSPRYKIIEKKQPVAFWCNPISGHNTLYWYLQNLGQGPELLIRYENEEAVDDSQLPKDRFSAERLKGVDSTLKIQPAELGDSAVYLCASSPGRLGKNIQYFGAGTRLSVL.

The CDR3 sequence is CASRLAVGEFF. CDR3 in DNA: TGTGCCAGCAGGCTAGCGGTGGGTGAGTTCTTC. J is TRBJ2-1 and V is TRBV2; TRBD2 matches 7 bases. The CDR3 sequence is 11 residues long. Germline V CDR1 and CDR2: SNHLY, FYNNEI. V trimming: 6 bases; J trimming: 14 bases; junction bases outside the gene matches: 7.

This clone was counted once. J is TRBJ2-3 and V is TRBV10-3, with 7 bases identical to TRBD2. This CDR3 has 17 amino acids. Per the germline V gene, CDR1 is ENHRY and CDR2 is SYGVKD. V lost 10 bases, J lost 3 bases, and 19 bases stayed unmatched. CDR3 region: CATGGLTLAGSTDTQYF. The CDR3 region has the DNA TGTGCCACTGGGGGACTAACGTTAGCGGGTTCTACAGATACGCAGTATTTT.

V usage is TRBV28 and J usage is TRBJ1-4; no reliable D call. The CDR3 has 11 residues. The V end lost 2 bases, the J end lost 8 bases, and 3 bases lay between the germline ends. The germline V gene encodes CDR1 MDHEN and CDR2 SYDVKM. The CDR3 spells CASSLEEKLFF. In DNA, the CDR3 is TGTGCCAGCAGTTTAGAAGAAAAACTGTTTTTT.

There are a few counts of this clone. CDR3 bases: TGTGCCAGCAGCCAAGATGAAGGGAATCCTCAGCCCCAGCATTTT. Translated: CASSQDEGNPQPQHF. The chain carries TRBV4-2 and TRBJ1-5; D is unclear. The CDR3 has 15 residues. Trimming removed 0 bases at V and 6 bases at J, with 12 bases between. Looked up from germline, CDR1 is LGHNA and CDR2 is YNFKEQ.

The chain uses TRBV18 and TRBJ2-3; D is unresolved. The V gene's germline CDR1 is KGHSH and CDR2 LQKENI. The length of the CDR3 is 15 residues. V was pared by 6 bases and J by 2 bases, with 15 bases between. CDR3 residues: CASSYSPIPTDTQYF. CDR3 bases: TGTGCCAGCTCCTACTCCCCCATCCCCACAGATACGCAGTATTTT.

This chain connects TRBV12-5 to TRBJ2-1, with D tentatively TRBD2 (7 bases). V shed 8 bases and J shed 6 bases, with 14 bases lying between them. Germline lookup yields CDR1 LGHNT and CDR2 FRNRAP. The CDR3 is 13 amino acids. The CDR3 nucleotides read TGTGCTAGTCGGTCGGGGGGCAGCAATGAGCAGTTCTTC. Amino acids: CASRSGGSNEQFF.

The chain recombines TRBV7-9 with TRBJ2-2; TRBD2 aligns across 7 bases. This CDR3 comprises 15 residues. Per the germline V gene, CDR1 is SEHNR and CDR2 is FQNEAQ (reference sequence). V shed 4 bases, J shed 5 bases, and the junction held 7 bases outside the gene matches. The CDR3: CASSYRGVSTGELFF. The DNA for the CDR3 is TGTGCCAGCAGCTACCGGGGGGTATCGACCGGGGAGCTGTTTTTT.

The genes are TRBV3-1 (or the pseudogene TRBV3-2) and TRBJ2-3, with 9 positions matching TRBD2. Per germline, CDR1 LGHDT and CDR2 YNNKEL (reference sequence). The trim removed 1 base at V and 2 bases at J, leaving 4 bases unmatched. CDR3 length: 16 residues. The CDR3 sequence: CASSQGLADDTDTQYF. The CDR3 bases are TGTGCCAGCAGCCAAGGACTAGCGGATGACACAGATACGCAGTATTTT.

This clone was found once. The genes are TRBV7-8 and TRBJ2-3; maybe TRBD1 (6 bases). The V gene's germline CDR1 is SGHVS and CDR2 FQNEAQ. V gave up 2 bases and J gave up 1 base, with 13 bases separating them. This CDR3 region has 16 residues. CDR3 in DNA: TGTGCCAGCAGCTTAAACAGGGCCGGGGGCACAGATACGCAGTATTTT. The encoded protein is CASSLNRAGGTDTQYF.